This T cell receptor beta chain was profiled in a study of cytomegalovirus exposure and HLA in healthy donors. PCR was performed using 60 Vbeta and 13 Jbeta primers. Assay used: immunoSEQ multiplex PCR; TCRdb lists only in-frame clones, some missing. The table has around 160,000 clones, roughly 80% seen once. As concerns this clone: Its antigen is unidentified.

Broader study findings: Most likely, a cluster of highly shared sequence variants arose as a sequencing artifact. TCR association rates varied by HLA locus in a later analysis, with DRB1 highest and HLA-C lowest.

V was cut by 1 base and J by 5 bases, with 16 bases left in between. The V gene's germline CDR1 is SGHKS and CDR2 YYEKEE (reference sequence). CDR3 size: 16 residues. J is TRBJ1-5 and V is TRBV5-5; D is unresolved. Source material: PBMCs. The sequence derives from a man aged 40-49 years in good health and CMV-seropositive. CDR3 sequence: CASSLLIVKGDQPQHF. The CDR3 DNA is TGTGCCAGCAGCTTGCTTATTGTGAAGGGAGATCAGCCCCAGCATTTT.